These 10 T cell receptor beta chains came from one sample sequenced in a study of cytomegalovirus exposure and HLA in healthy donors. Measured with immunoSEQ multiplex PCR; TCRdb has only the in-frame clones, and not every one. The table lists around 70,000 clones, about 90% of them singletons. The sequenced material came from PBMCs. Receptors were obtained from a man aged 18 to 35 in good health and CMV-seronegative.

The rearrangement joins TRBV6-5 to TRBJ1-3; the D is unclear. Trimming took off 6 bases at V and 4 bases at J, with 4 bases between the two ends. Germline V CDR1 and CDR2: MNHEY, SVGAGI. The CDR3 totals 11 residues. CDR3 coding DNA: TGTGCCAGCAGCGTCGGAAACACCATATATTTT. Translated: CASSVGNTIYF.

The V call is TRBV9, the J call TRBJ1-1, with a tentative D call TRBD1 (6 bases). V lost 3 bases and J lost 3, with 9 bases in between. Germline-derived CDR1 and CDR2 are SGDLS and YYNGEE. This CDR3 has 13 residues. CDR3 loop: CASSARTDTEAFF. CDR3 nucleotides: TGTGCCAGCAGCGCAAGGACAGACACTGAAGCTTTCTTT.

The CDR3: CASSQSGQGGEKLFF. The DNA for the CDR3 is TGTGCCAGCAGCCAATCGGGCCAGGGGGGTGAAAAACTGTTTTTT. V usage is TRBV4-2 and J usage is TRBJ1-4; 7 bases fit TRBD1. This CDR3 region has 15 residues. Germline CDR1 LGHNA, CDR2 YNFKEQ. V gave up 2 bases and J gave up 7 bases; unmatched junction bases: 7.

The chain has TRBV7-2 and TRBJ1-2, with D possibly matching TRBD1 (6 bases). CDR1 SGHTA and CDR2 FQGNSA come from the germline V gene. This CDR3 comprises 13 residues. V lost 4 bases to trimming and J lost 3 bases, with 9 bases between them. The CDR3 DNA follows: TGTGCCAGCAGCTGGGGGCAGGACTATGGCTACACCTTC. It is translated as CASSWGQDYGYTF. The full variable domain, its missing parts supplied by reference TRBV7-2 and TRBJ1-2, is GAGVSQSPSNKVTEKGKDVELRCDPISGHTALYWYRQSLGQGLEFLIYFQGNSAPDKSGLPSDRFSAERTGGSVSTLTIQRTQQEDSAVYLCASSWGQDYGYTFGSGTRLTVV.

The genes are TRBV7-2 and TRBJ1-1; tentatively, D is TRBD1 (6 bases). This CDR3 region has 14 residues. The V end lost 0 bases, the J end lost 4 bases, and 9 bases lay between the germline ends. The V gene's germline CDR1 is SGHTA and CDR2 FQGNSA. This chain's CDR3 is CASSLAGGVTEAFF. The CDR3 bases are TGTGCCAGCAGCTTAGCAGGGGGAGTCACTGAAGCTTTCTTT.

The CDR3 sequence is CATSPRAVAETQYF. In nucleotides, the CDR3 is TGTGCCACCAGCCCCAGGGCTGTTGCAGAGACCCAGTACTTC. The J gene is TRBJ2-5, the V gene TRBV15; D perhaps matches TRBD1 (5 bases). The V end lost 5 bases, the J end lost 4 bases, and 14 bases lay between the germline ends. Per the germline V gene, CDR1 is LNHNV and CDR2 is YYDKDF (reference sequence). The length of the CDR3 is 14 residues.

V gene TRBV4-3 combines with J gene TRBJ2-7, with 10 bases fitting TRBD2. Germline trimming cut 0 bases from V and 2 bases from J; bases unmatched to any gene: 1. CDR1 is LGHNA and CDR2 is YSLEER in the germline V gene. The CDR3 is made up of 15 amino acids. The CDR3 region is CASSQDLAGAYEQYF. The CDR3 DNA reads TGCGCCAGCAGCCAAGATCTAGCGGGAGCCTACGAGCAGTACTTC.

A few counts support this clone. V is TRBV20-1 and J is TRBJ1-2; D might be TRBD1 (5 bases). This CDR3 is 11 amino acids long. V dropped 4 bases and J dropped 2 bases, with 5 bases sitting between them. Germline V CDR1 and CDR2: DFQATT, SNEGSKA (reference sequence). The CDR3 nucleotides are TGCAGTGCTAAGGGGAACTATGGCTACACCTTC. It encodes CSAKGNYGYTF.

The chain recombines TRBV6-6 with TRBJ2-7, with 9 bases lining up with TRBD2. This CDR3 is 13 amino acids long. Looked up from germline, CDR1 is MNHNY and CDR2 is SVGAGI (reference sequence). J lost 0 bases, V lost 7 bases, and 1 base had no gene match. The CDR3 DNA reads TGTGCCAGCAAGACTAGCGGCTCCTACGAGCAGTACTTC. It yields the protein CASKTSGSYEQYF.

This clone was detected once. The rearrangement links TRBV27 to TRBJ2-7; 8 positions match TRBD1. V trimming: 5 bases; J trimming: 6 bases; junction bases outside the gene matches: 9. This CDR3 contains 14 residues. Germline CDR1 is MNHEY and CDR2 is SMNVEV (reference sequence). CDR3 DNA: TGTGCCAGCAGTGTCGACAGGGGCCCGGGCGAGCAGTACTTC. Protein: CASSVDRGPGEQYF.